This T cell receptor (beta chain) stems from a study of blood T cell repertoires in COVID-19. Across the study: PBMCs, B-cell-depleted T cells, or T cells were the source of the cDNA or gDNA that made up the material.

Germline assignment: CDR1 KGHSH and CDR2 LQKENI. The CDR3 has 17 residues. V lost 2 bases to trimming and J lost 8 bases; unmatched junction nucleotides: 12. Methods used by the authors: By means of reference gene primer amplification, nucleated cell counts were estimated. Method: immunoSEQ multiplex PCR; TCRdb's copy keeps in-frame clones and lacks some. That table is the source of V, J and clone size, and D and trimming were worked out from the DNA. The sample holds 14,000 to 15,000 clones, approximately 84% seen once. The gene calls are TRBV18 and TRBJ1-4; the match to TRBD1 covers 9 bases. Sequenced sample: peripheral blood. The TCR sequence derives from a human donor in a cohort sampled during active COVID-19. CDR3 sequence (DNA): TGTGCCAGCTCACCAATGGGCCCGACAGGGGGATGGGAAAAACTGTTTTTT. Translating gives CASSPMGPTGGWEKLFF.